This paragraph covers one T cell receptor (beta chain) sequence. Its antigen is still unknown. The sequence runs out 3 residues before the end of the CDR3; the remainder is reconstructed from the germline J gene. The record originates from a study of T cell clonality in common variable immunodeficiency. Overall study findings and caveats: In common variable immunodeficiency, TCR beta chains reportedly carried fewer deletions and N-nucleotide insertions.

Assay: immunoSEQ multiplex PCR; the TCRdb copy retains only in-frame clones and omits some. The table lists about 42,000 clones, with no singletons. Of CVID subjects, about 14 were female and 30 or so male, mean age about 37. CDR3 length equals 15 residues. Germline trimming cut 5 bases from V and 2 bases from J; bases unmatched to any gene: 5. From germline, CDR1 is SEHNR and CDR2 FQNEAQ (reference sequence). Material: peripheral blood mononuclear cells. The genes are TRBV7-9 and TRBJ2-5, with TRBD1 matching 10 bases. This clonotype originated in a human donor with common variable immunodeficiency. The sequenced part of the CDR3 DNA is TGTGCCAGCAGCCCGACAGGGGGCCTACAAGAGACC. Amino acid sequence: CASSPTGGLQET. The entire CDR3 is CASSPTGGLQETQYF.